The rows below give T cell receptor beta chains drawn from one sample of a study of cytomegalovirus exposure and HLA in healthy donors. Here immunoSEQ multiplex PCR was the method, and the copy in TCRdb shows in-frame clones only, minus some. In the table there are more than 85,000 clones, over 65% of which are singletons. The sequencing sample was made of PBMCs. The receptors stem from a woman aged 30 to 39 in good health and CMV-seronegative. CDR3s include the opening cysteine and the closing phenylalanine or tryptophan. A D gene is named only where the DNA matches it firmly. Clone size is stated in some rows and not others, as once, few, many or a class when expanded.

j_gene,d_gene,abundance,v_gene,CDR3aa,CDR3nt
TRBJ2-7,-,-,TRBV5-1,CASSFDKSYEQYF,TGCGCCAGCAGCTTCGACAAGTCCTACGAGCAGTACTTC
TRBJ2-3,TRBD1,-,TRBV11-3,CASSQTGWGDTQYF,TGTGCCAGCAGCCAGACAGGGTGGGGAGATACGCAGTATTTT
TRBJ2-7,-,few,TRBV7-8,CASSPSSAASEQYF,TGTGCCAGCAGCCCCTCTAGCGCTGCGTCCGAGCAGTACTTC
TRBJ2-1,-,-,TRBV19,CASKAGGGIEQFF,TGTGCCAGTAAGGCAGGGGGAGGCATAGAGCAGTTCTTC
TRBJ2-2,TRBD2,-,TRBV30,CAWVTSGSGELFF,TGTGCCTGGGTCACTAGCGGGAGTGGGGAGCTGTTTTTT
TRBJ2-1,-,-,TRBV7-2,CASSLAPGLGPNEQFF,TGTGCCAGCAGCTTAGCGCCGGGACTCGGCCCCAATGAGCAGTTCTTC
TRBJ1-2,-,-,TRBV28,CASSAGGIDYGYTF,TGTGCCAGCAGCGCGGGGGGTATCGACTATGGCTACACCTTC
TRBJ2-7,-,-,TRBV7-2,CASSRGSYEQYF,TGTGCCAGCAGTAGAGGGTCCTACGAGCAGTACTTC
TRBJ1-3,-,once,TRBV30,CAWRDGNTIYF,TGTGCCTGGCGGGATGGAAACACCATATATTTT
TRBJ2-1,TRBD1,-,TRBV5-1,CASRDRGNEQFF,TGCGCCAGCAGGGACAGGGGTAATGAGCAGTTCTTC
TRBJ1-1,TRBD1,-,TRBV9,CASSVETGVVTEAFF,TGTGCCAGCAGCGTCGAGACAGGGGTGGTCACTGAAGCTTTCTTT
TRBJ1-1,-,-,TRBV13,CASSLKTYRPTEAFF,TGTGCCAGCAGCTTGAAAACCTACAGGCCCACTGAAGCTTTCTTT
TRBJ1-1,TRBD1,-,TRBV10-2,CASRGTGGNTEAFF,TGCGCCAGCAGGGGGACAGGAGGGAACACTGAAGCTTTCTTT
TRBJ2-1,-,-,TRBV11-3,CASSANNNEQFF,TGTGCCAGCAGCGCTAATAACAATGAGCAGTTCTTC
TRBJ2-1,TRBD1,once,TRBV4-3,CASSQVYPGGEKFF,TGCGCCAGCAGCCAAGTCTACCCAGGGGGTGAGAAGTTCTTC
TRBJ1-1,-,-,TRBV7-9,CASSFPAGRTEAFF,TGTGCCAGCAGCTTTCCGGCGGGACGGACTGAAGCTTTCTTT
TRBJ1-2,-,-,TRBV4-1,CASSQDGRGGYGYTF,TGCGCCAGCAGCCAAGACGGGCGGGGAGGCTATGGCTACACCTTC
TRBJ2-7,-,-,TRBV28,CASSPGDSYEQYF,TGTGCCAGCAGCCCCGGTGATTCCTACGAGCAGTACTTC
TRBJ2-1,-,-,TRBV13,CASSFLSGERGNEQFF,TGTGCCAGCAGCTTCCTCTCAGGGGAGAGAGGCAATGAGCAGTTCTTC
TRBJ1-2,-,-,TRBV11-2,CASSLVAGPYGYTF,TGTGCCAGCAGCTTAGTGGCAGGGCCCTATGGCTACACCTTC
TRBJ1-1,-,-,TRBV28,CASSLWSGNEAFF,TGTGCCAGCAGTTTATGGTCAGGGAATGAGGCTTTCTTT
TRBJ1-5,-,-,TRBV27,CASSPSQGNQPQHF,TGTGCCAGCAGTCCATCACAGGGAAATCAGCCCCAGCATTTT
TRBJ1-2,-,once,TRBV7-6,CASSRDYTF,TGTGCCAGCAGCCGGGACTACACCTTC
TRBJ1-5,TRBD1,-,TRBV30,CAWSVGQGRQPQHF,TGTGCCTGGAGTGTAGGACAGGGTCGTCAGCCCCAGCATTTT
TRBJ2-7,TRBD1,-,TRBV19,CASSIWTGEYEQYF,TGTGCCAGTAGTATCTGGACAGGGGAATACGAGCAGTACTTC
TRBJ2-3,TRBD1,few,TRBV6-1,CASSEGTGGADTQYF,TGTGCCAGCAGTGAAGGGACAGGGGGCGCAGATACGCAGTATTTT
TRBJ2-3,TRBD2,once,TRBV7-7,CASSLNSGRGTDTQYF,TGTGCTAGCAGCTTGAATAGCGGGAGAGGCACAGATACGCAGTATTTT
TRBJ2-5,TRBD1,-,TRBV7-9,CASSFGPTGEETQYF,TGTGCCAGCAGCTTCGGTCCCACAGGGGAAGAGACCCAGTACTTC
TRBJ2-1,TRBD2,-,TRBV6-5,CASSGTTYNEQFF,TGTGCCAGCAGTGGGACTACATACAATGAGCAGTTCTTC
TRBJ2-3,-,-,TRBV4-2,CASSQVGGPRSTDTQYF,TGTGCCAGCAGCCAAGTGGGGGGTCCTAGGAGCACAGATACGCAGTATTTT
TRBJ1-2,TRBD1,few,TRBV23-1,CATSGTGVSDGYTF,TGCGCCACATCCGGGACAGGGGTCTCGGATGGCTACACCTTC
TRBJ2-6,-,-,TRBV6-5,CASRPESSGANVLTF,TGTGCCAGCAGGCCGGAGAGCTCTGGGGCCAACGTCCTGACTTTC
TRBJ2-1,-,-,TRBV7-8,CASSFSGLGVEQFF,TGTGCCAGCAGCTTCTCGGGCCTCGGGGTTGAGCAGTTCTTC
TRBJ2-2,TRBD1,few,TRBV7-2,CASSLEQGLGGELFF,TGTGCCAGCAGCTTAGAACAGGGGTTGGGCGGGGAGCTGTTTTTT
TRBJ2-1,-,few,TRBV4-3,CASSQGVYNEQFF,TGCGCCAGCAGCCAAGGAGTTTACAATGAGCAGTTCTTC
TRBJ2-3,-,-,TRBV5-1,CASRFGTLPADTQYF,TGCGCCAGCCGATTTGGGACTTTACCGGCAGATACGCAGTATTTT
TRBJ2-3,TRBD2,-,TRBV28,CASSLQGLAGEATHTDTQYF,TGTGCCAGCAGTTTACAGGGACTAGCGGGGGAGGCAACACACACAGATACGCAGTATTTT
TRBJ2-3,TRBD1,-,TRBV7-6,CASSTGQGGTDTQYF,TGTGCCAGCAGCACCGGACAGGGTGGGACAGATACGCAGTATTTT
TRBJ1-1,-,-,TRBV29-1,CSVKIRVNTEAFF,TGCAGCGTTAAAATAAGAGTAAACACTGAAGCTTTCTTT
TRBJ2-1,TRBD2,-,TRBV29-1,CSVGAGGLGNEQFF,TGCAGCGTTGGTGCGGGGGGATTGGGCAATGAGCAGTTCTTC
TRBJ2-1,TRBD1,-,TRBV5-6,CASSDGQGRLDPYNEQFF,TGTGCCAGCAGCGATGGACAGGGGCGCCTCGATCCCTACAATGAGCAGTTCTTC
TRBJ2-6,-,-,TRBV6-4,CASSGGAGGNVLTF,TGTGCCAGCTCCGGCGGGGCTGGTGGCAACGTCCTGACTTTC
TRBJ1-1,-,few,TRBV4-1,CASSLGQNTEAFF,TGCGCCAGCAGCCTGGGACAGAACACTGAAGCTTTCTTT
TRBJ2-1,TRBD2,-,TRBV6-5,CASSYGLAGNEQFF,TGTGCCAGCAGTTACGGACTAGCGGGCAATGAGCAGTTCTTC
TRBJ1-6,TRBD1,-,TRBV4-1,CASSQVQGANSPLHF,TGCGCCAGCAGCCAGGTACAGGGGGCTAATTCACCCCTCCACTTT
TRBJ2-7,-,-,TRBV7-9,CASSSQGTYEQYF,TGTGCCAGCAGCTCACAGGGGACTTACGAGCAGTACTTC
TRBJ2-7,TRBD1,-,TRBV10-3,CAIRGQGGNYEQYF,TGTGCCATCAGGGGACAGGGGGGAAACTACGAGCAGTACTTC